This T cell receptor (beta chain) was profiled in a study of T cell repertoires in cytomegalovirus infection. For the study at large: CMV infection and matching HLA type were both indicated by public TCR beta signatures. Study results and limitations: Cumulative frequency (of public TCR beta family members) identified carriers of CMV plus the relevant HLA. CMV-specific HLA-C-restricted TCR beta clonotypes dominated the ex vivo response.

MiXCR, run by TCRdb on the reads, gives a single entry per CDR3 protein. The table shows around 170,000 distinct CDR3 sequences, with under 15% occurring only once. This clonotype came up many times. What it recognizes is unknown. The germline gives CDR1 ENHRY, CDR2 SYGVKD. The CDR3 length is 12 residues. Between the trimmed V and J ends, which lost 9 bases and 6 bases, there was a span of 11 bases. The sequenced material came from PBMCs. The chain combines TRBV10-3 with TRBJ2-2, with D perhaps TRBD2 (6 bases). This receptor was obtained from a human donor in good health (CMV status not recorded). Some clones in this sample may be carry-over from other donors' samples. CDR3 region: CAILEGSGELFF. CDR3 nucleotides: TGTGCCATTTTGGAGGGGTCCGGGGAGCTGTTTTTT.